This entry lists 25 T cell receptor beta chains sequenced from one sample in a study of PD-L1 blockade in urothelial cancer. This table comes from immunoSEQ multiplex PCR, and its TCRdb copy is limited to in-frame clones, with some not included. Of tens of thousands of clones listed, around 88% are singletons. The sequencing used PBMCs, collected around atezolizumab (anti-PD-L1) treatment. The origin of the receptors is a man aged 45-60 years with urothelial cancer.

This clone was seen only once. The CDR3 DNA is TGTGCCAGTAGTATAACGGACAGGGTTAGCTCTGGGGCCAACGTCCTGACTTTC. This translates into CASSITDRVSSGANVLTF. The chain links TRBV19 to TRBJ2-6, with 8 nucleotides matching TRBD1. The CDR3 is 18 amino acids. From germline, CDR1 is LNHDA and CDR2 SQIVND (reference sequence). V was clipped by 2 bases and J by 0 bases; unmatched bases: 6.

The chain is built from TRBV30 and TRBJ1-5; D remains unclear. Germline V lookup: CDR1 GTSNPN, CDR2 SVGIG (reference sequence). Between the trimmed V and J ends, which lost 1 base and 1 base, there was a span of 8 bases. CDR3 length: 14 residues. DNA of the CDR3: TGTGCCTGGAGTGCCCAGATGAGCAATCAGCCCCAGCATTTT. This sequence encodes CAWSAQMSNQPQHF.

This clone turned up a few times. This chain uses TRBV5-5 with TRBJ2-1; D is unclear. CDR3 size: 14 residues. V lost 1 base to trimming and J lost 9 bases, with 14 bases between them. Germline assignment: CDR1 SGHKS and CDR2 YYEKEE (reference sequence). The CDR3 DNA sequence: TGTGCCAGCAGCTTGAAGCCTCCGGGTGGTGAGCAGTTCTTC. It translates to CASSLKPPGGEQFF.

The table lists this clone with a count of one. The chain joins TRBV10-3 to TRBJ1-1; possibly TRBD1 for D (5 bases). Germline V gives CDR1 ENHRY, CDR2 SYGVKD. V dropped 4 bases and J dropped 0 bases, with 9 bases sitting between them. The length of the CDR3 is 14 residues. For the CDR3, the DNA is TGTGCCATCAGTGTAGCAGGGTTGAACACTGAAGCTTTCTTT. It encodes CAISVAGLNTEAFF.

The V call is TRBV9, the J call TRBJ1-2; no clear D gene. Germline CDR1 SGDLS, CDR2 YYNGEE. CDR3 length equals 14 residues. V lost 0 bases and J 3 bases, leaving 9 bases between the germline ends. In nucleotides, the CDR3 is TGTGCCAGCAGCGTAGAGGAGGGAGACTATGGCTACACCTTC. Translating it yields CASSVEEGDYGYTF.

This chain links TRBV19 with TRBJ1-6; no reliable D call. This CDR3 contains 14 residues. Germline V gene sequence: CDR1 LNHDA, CDR2 SQIVND (reference sequence). Trimming removed 5 bases at V and 0 bases at J, with 5 bases between. DNA for the CDR3: TGTGCCAGTAGTGTGAGCTCCTATAATTCACCCCTCCACTTT. Residues: CASSVSSYNSPLHF.

In its sample, this clone was seen a few times. The chain combines TRBV10-2 with TRBJ2-1; TRBD2 agrees at 8 bases. J was trimmed by 8 bases and V by 8 bases; bases with no gene match: 11. Germline V gene lookup returns CDR1 WSHSY and CDR2 SAAADI. The CDR3 length is 14 residues. CDR3 loop: CASEEGGRSYEQFF. CDR3 in DNA: TGCGCCAGCGAGGAGGGCGGGAGGTCTTATGAGCAGTTCTTC.

The chain joins TRBV18 to TRBJ2-1; TRBD2 might be the D (6 bases). CDR1 and CDR2 from the germline V gene are KGHSH and LQKENI. The CDR3 runs 15 residues. V shed 0 bases and J shed 3 bases, with 9 bases lying between them. The CDR3 coding sequence is TGTGCCAGCTCACCACCGGGGACTTTCTACAATGAGCAGTTCTTC. Residues: CASSPPGTFYNEQFF. Full variable domain (rest looked up from reference TRBV18 and TRBJ2-1): NAGVMQNPRHLVRRRGQEARLRCSPMKGHSHVYWYRQLPEEGLKFMVYLQKENIIDESGMPKERFSAEFPKEGPSILRIQQVVRGDSAAYFCASSPPGTFYNEQFFGPGTRLTVL.

A few counts support this clone. CDR3 region: CASSSSSSTDTQYF. In DNA, the CDR3 is TGTGCCAGCAGTTCATCGTCTAGCACAGATACGCAGTATTTT. The chain recombines TRBV27 with TRBJ2-3; no clear D. Germline loops: CDR1 MNHEY, CDR2 SMNVEV (reference sequence). V shed 4 bases and J shed 0 bases, with 8 bases lying between them. The CDR3 length is 14 residues.

CDR3 in amino acids: CASSLTLGVVGQYTDTQYF. Written as DNA, the CDR3 is TGTGCCAGCAGCTTAACTCTCGGTGTTGTTGGGCAGTACACAGATACGCAGTATTTT. V is TRBV7-3 and J is TRBJ2-3, with D uncertain. Trimming removed 0 bases at V and 2 bases at J, with 21 bases between. The germline V gene encodes CDR1 SGHTA and CDR2 FQGTGA. The CDR3 is 19 residues long.

This rearrangement joins TRBV19 to TRBJ2-5; the D gene is possibly TRBD1 (6 bases). The CDR3 is 12 residues long. The germline V and J ends were trimmed by 5 bases and 5 bases, with 9 bases remaining between them. Germline V lookup: CDR1 LNHDA, CDR2 SQIVND (reference sequence). CDR3 coding DNA: TGTGCCAGTAGTTCAGGGGTGGAGACCCAGTACTTC. Its translation is CASSSGVETQYF.

The V call is TRBV27, the J call TRBJ2-2, with 11 bases that match TRBD2. In germline, CDR1 is MNHEY, CDR2 SMNVEV (reference sequence). There are 16 residues in the CDR3. V lost 5 bases, J lost 5 bases, and 7 bases stayed unmatched. This CDR3 is CASSPRGLAVTGELFF. The CDR3 DNA reads TGTGCCAGCAGTCCAAGGGGACTAGCGGTAACCGGGGAGCTGTTTTTT.

The genes are TRBV7-8 and TRBJ2-3; 8 nucleotides align to TRBD2. Germline CDR1 and CDR2: SGHVS and FQNEAQ. The CDR3 totals 15 residues. V lost 5 bases and J lost 7; bases outside the gene matches: 11. CDR3 in DNA: TGTGCCAGCAGCCTTGAGGTAGCGGGGCCTAATACGCAGTATTTT. This codes for CASSLEVAGPNTQYF. The full variable domain, in which reference TRBV7-8 and TRBJ2-3 provide the parts outside the CDR3, is GAGVSQSPRYKVAKRGQDVALRCDPISGHVSLFWYQQALGQGPEFLTYFQNEAQLDKSGLPSDRFFAERPEGSVSTLKIQRTQQEDSAVYLCASSLEVAGPNTQYFGPGTRLTVL.

This clone has only one observation. The V and J genes are TRBV18 and TRBJ1-2, with 7 bases matching TRBD1. The V gene's germline CDR1 is KGHSH and CDR2 LQKENI. The ends lost 3 bases at V and 4 bases at J; junction bases unmatched: 23. The CDR3 is made up of 20 amino acids. CDR3 loop: CASSPSMGMGRQGWAYGYTF. For the CDR3, the DNA is TGTGCCAGCTCACCCTCGATGGGCATGGGTCGACAGGGTTGGGCCTATGGCTACACCTTC. Using reference TRBV18 and TRBJ1-2 for the parts outside the CDR3, the full variable domain is NAGVMQNPRHLVRRRGQEARLRCSPMKGHSHVYWYRQLPEEGLKFMVYLQKENIIDESGMPKERFSAEFPKEGPSILRIQQVVRGDSAAYFCASSPSMGMGRQGWAYGYTFGSGTRLTVV.

The chain links TRBV18 to TRBJ2-2; 7 positions agree with TRBD1. The V and J ends lost 2 bases and 8 bases, in that order; junction bases with no gene match: 2. The germline V gene encodes CDR1 KGHSH and CDR2 LQKENI. This CDR3 region has 13 residues. CDR3 protein: CASSPDRVGELFF. The CDR3 region has the DNA TGTGCCAGCTCACCAGACAGGGTTGGGGAGCTGTTTTTT.

Here the CDR3 DNA reads TGTGCCAGCAGCTTGGGGGGGGGCATTAGCAATGAGCAGTTCTTC. It encodes CASSLGGGISNEQFF. This sequence joins TRBV5-4 and TRBJ2-1; TRBD2 might be the D (7 bases). CDR3 size: 15 residues. The germline V and J ends were trimmed by 0 bases and 6 bases, with 13 bases remaining between them. Germline V lookup: CDR1 SGHNT, CDR2 YYREEE (reference sequence).

This clone has only one observation. The V call is TRBV19, the J call TRBJ2-5, with 8 bases aligning to TRBD2. The CDR3 sequence is 15 residues long. The germline CDR1 and CDR2 sequences are LNHDA and SQIVND (reference sequence). V lost 3 bases and J lost 5; bases outside the gene matches: 8. This chain's CDR3 is CASSILGLAWETQYF. The CDR3 nucleotides read TGTGCCAGTAGTATCCTCGGACTAGCCTGGGAGACCCAGTACTTC.

In this sample, this clone turned up once. The J gene is TRBJ2-3, the V gene TRBV5-6, with TRBD2 matching 11 bases. Germline lookup yields CDR1 SGHDT and CDR2 YYEEEE. The CDR3 sequence is 17 residues long. Losses at the gene ends were 4 bases for V and 5 bases for J; bases not matched to a gene: 12. The CDR3 loop reads CASSRRRLAGRVDTQYF. In DNA form, the CDR3 reads TGTGCCAGCAGCCGGAGACGACTAGCGGGGAGGGTAGATACGCAGTATTTT. Looking up the rest from reference TRBV5-6 and TRBJ2-3 gives the full variable domain: DAGVTQSPTHLIKTRGQQVTLRCSPKSGHDTVSWYQQALGQGPQFIFQYYEEEERQRGNFPDRFSGHQFPNYSSELNVNALLLGDSALYLCASSRRRLAGRVDTQYFGPGTRLTVL.

CDR3 sequence: CASSPPIMGQGPGELFF. CDR3 in DNA: TGCGCCAGCAGCCCCCCTATAATGGGACAGGGGCCCGGGGAGCTGTTTTTT. The genes are TRBV5-1 and TRBJ2-2, with 10 bases lining up with TRBD1. Germline V gene lookup returns CDR1 SGHRS and CDR2 YFSETQ. The CDR3 length is 17 residues. Trimming at V came to 4 bases and at J to 6 bases, leaving 12 bases not matched to a gene.

This clone has only one observation. The chain couples TRBV7-9 to TRBJ1-2, with D hard to call. V was clipped by 1 base and J by 4 bases, with 10 bases between them. Per the germline V gene, CDR1 is SEHNR and CDR2 is FQNEAQ (reference sequence). The CDR3 spans 14 residues. The CDR3 nucleotides read TGTGCCAGCAGCTTAGTAGCGGCAGGCTATGGCTACACCTTC. Translated: CASSLVAAGYGYTF.

V gene TRBV5-1 combines with J gene TRBJ2-7, with TRBD2 identical over 11 bases. The CDR3 has 13 amino acids. CDR1 and CDR2 from the germline V gene are SGHRS and YFSETQ. J lost 4 bases, V lost 4 bases, and 1 base had no gene match. CDR3 loop: CASSTSGSYEQYF. In DNA, the CDR3 is TGCGCCAGCAGCACTAGCGGGAGTTACGAGCAGTACTTC.

The chain has TRBV29-1 and TRBJ2-7; TRBD1 might be the D (6 bases). V gave up 7 bases and J gave up 2 bases, with 18 bases separating them. This CDR3 contains 14 residues. The V gene's germline CDR1 is SQVTM and CDR2 ANQGSEA. CDR3 region: CSARRQVEPYEQYF. Here the CDR3 DNA reads TGCAGCGCCAGAAGACAGGTGGAACCCTACGAGCAGTACTTC.

The V gene is TRBV6-6, the J gene TRBJ2-7; the D gene is possibly TRBD2 (5 bases). The V gene's germline CDR1 is MNHNY and CDR2 SVGAGI (reference sequence). V dropped 2 bases and J dropped 2 bases, with 10 bases sitting between them. This CDR3 is 14 amino acids long. The CDR3 protein is CASSYGGRTYEQYF. The CDR3 nucleotides are TGTGCCAGCAGTTACGGAGGAAGGACCTACGAGCAGTACTTC.

With regard to this clone: An end of the junction differs from the germline gene, which may be a read error. The genes are TRBV5-1 and TRBJ2-2, with 7 positions matching TRBD2. Germline-derived CDR1 and CDR2 are SGHRS and YFSETQ. This CDR3 comprises 17 residues. The CDR3 DNA is TGCGCCAGCACCTTGGTCGGGGGAGGGAGGAACACCGGGGAGCTGTTTTTT. The encoded protein is CASTLVGGGRNTGELFF.

The chain joins TRBV29-1 to TRBJ2-7, with D possibly being TRBD1 (6 bases). Deletions cut 4 bases from V and 2 bases from J, with 18 bases between. Germline-derived CDR1 and CDR2 are SQVTM and ANQGSEA. The CDR3 consists of 15 residues. The CDR3: CSVVARLGHPYEQYF. CDR3 bases: TGCAGCGTTGTTGCCCGCCTGGGACACCCCTACGAGCAGTACTTC.